These 8 T cell receptor beta chains share one sample of origin, sequenced in a study of radiotherapy plus CTLA-4 blockade in lung cancer. Profiling relied on immunoSEQ multiplex PCR, and the TCRdb table lists in-frame clones only, not all of them. The repertoire consists of almost 55,000 clones, with roughly three quarters occurring once and the leading ten covering about 2.9%. The material sequenced was peripheral blood, taken from a patient treated with radiotherapy plus ipilimumab. All receptors come from a human donor with non-small cell lung cancer who had a partial response to radiotherapy plus ipilimumab.

J is TRBJ1-2 and V is TRBV6-5, with 8 bases lining up with TRBD1. CDR1 and CDR2 from the germline V gene are MNHEY and SVGAGI. Trimming at V came to 6 bases and at J to 7 bases, leaving 10 bases not matched to a gene. The CDR3 runs to 14 residues. CDR3: CASRPGQGAGGYTF. CDR3 bases: TGTGCCAGCAGACCGGGGCAGGGGGCAGGTGGCTACACCTTC.

CDR3 sequence reads: CASSLAGQGAGNTIYF. The CDR3 DNA follows: TGCGCCAGCAGCTTGGCCGGCCAGGGGGCTGGAAACACCATATATTTT. The V call is TRBV5-1, the J call TRBJ1-3, with 7 bases lining up with TRBD1. Trimming took 0 bases from V and 2 from J; bases not matched to a gene: 5. CDR3 size: 16 residues. CDR1 SGHRS and CDR2 YFSETQ come from the germline V gene.

V and J are TRBV6-5 and TRBJ2-7, with D unclear. CDR1 is MNHEY, CDR2 SVGAGI, per germline. The CDR3 is 12 residues long. The ends were cut back, 5 bases at V and 3 bases at J, with 8 bases in the middle. The DNA for the CDR3 is TGTGCCAGCAGTAGCACTCGCTACGAGCAGTACTTC. Translated: CASSSTRYEQYF.

The chain employs TRBV6-5 and TRBJ2-2; a weak D match, TRBD1 (6 bases). CDR3 length equals 15 residues. Between the trimmed V and J ends, which lost 2 bases and 1 base, there was a span of 8 bases. From germline, CDR1 is MNHEY and CDR2 SVGAGI. CDR3 residues: CASSYGGRNTGELFF. As DNA, the CDR3 is TGTGCCAGCAGTTACGGGGGCCGGAACACCGGGGAGCTGTTTTTT.

The rearrangement links TRBV9 to TRBJ2-3; D remains ambiguous. The CDR3 length is 12 residues. V lost 3 bases and J 3 bases, leaving 5 bases between the germline ends. Germline V gives CDR1 SGDLS, CDR2 YYNGEE. The CDR3 spells CASSARTDTQYF. In nucleotides, the CDR3 is TGTGCCAGCAGCGCCCGGACAGATACGCAGTATTTT.

The V gene is TRBV9, the J gene TRBJ2-5; D gene unclear. Germline V lookup: CDR1 SGDLS, CDR2 YYNGEE. Trimming removed 0 bases from V and 3 bases from J, with 6 bases in between. This CDR3 is built from 13 residues. The CDR3 bases are TGTGCCAGCAGCGTAGACCACAAAGAGACCCAGTACTTC. It is translated as CASSVDHKETQYF.

The chain has TRBV2 and TRBJ1-5, with D perhaps matching TRBD1 (5 bases). The germline V gene has CDR1 SNHLY and CDR2 FYNNEI. The V end lost 0 bases, the J end lost 8 bases, and 11 bases lay between the germline ends. The CDR3 is 14 residues long. CDR3 region: CASSEAGQGEPQHF. CDR3 in DNA: TGTGCCAGCAGTGAAGCGGGTCAAGGGGAGCCCCAGCATTTT.

The V gene is TRBV6-6, the J gene TRBJ2-5; D perhaps matches TRBD1 (5 bases). CDR3 length: 13 amino acids. Germline V gene sequence: CDR1 MNHNY, CDR2 SVGAGI (reference sequence). With 5 bases removed from V and 2 bases from J, the gap between germline ends came to 9 bases. The CDR3 DNA reads as TGTGCCAGCAGTGAGCAGGGACAAGAGACCCAGTACTTC. This gives the protein CASSEQGQETQYF.